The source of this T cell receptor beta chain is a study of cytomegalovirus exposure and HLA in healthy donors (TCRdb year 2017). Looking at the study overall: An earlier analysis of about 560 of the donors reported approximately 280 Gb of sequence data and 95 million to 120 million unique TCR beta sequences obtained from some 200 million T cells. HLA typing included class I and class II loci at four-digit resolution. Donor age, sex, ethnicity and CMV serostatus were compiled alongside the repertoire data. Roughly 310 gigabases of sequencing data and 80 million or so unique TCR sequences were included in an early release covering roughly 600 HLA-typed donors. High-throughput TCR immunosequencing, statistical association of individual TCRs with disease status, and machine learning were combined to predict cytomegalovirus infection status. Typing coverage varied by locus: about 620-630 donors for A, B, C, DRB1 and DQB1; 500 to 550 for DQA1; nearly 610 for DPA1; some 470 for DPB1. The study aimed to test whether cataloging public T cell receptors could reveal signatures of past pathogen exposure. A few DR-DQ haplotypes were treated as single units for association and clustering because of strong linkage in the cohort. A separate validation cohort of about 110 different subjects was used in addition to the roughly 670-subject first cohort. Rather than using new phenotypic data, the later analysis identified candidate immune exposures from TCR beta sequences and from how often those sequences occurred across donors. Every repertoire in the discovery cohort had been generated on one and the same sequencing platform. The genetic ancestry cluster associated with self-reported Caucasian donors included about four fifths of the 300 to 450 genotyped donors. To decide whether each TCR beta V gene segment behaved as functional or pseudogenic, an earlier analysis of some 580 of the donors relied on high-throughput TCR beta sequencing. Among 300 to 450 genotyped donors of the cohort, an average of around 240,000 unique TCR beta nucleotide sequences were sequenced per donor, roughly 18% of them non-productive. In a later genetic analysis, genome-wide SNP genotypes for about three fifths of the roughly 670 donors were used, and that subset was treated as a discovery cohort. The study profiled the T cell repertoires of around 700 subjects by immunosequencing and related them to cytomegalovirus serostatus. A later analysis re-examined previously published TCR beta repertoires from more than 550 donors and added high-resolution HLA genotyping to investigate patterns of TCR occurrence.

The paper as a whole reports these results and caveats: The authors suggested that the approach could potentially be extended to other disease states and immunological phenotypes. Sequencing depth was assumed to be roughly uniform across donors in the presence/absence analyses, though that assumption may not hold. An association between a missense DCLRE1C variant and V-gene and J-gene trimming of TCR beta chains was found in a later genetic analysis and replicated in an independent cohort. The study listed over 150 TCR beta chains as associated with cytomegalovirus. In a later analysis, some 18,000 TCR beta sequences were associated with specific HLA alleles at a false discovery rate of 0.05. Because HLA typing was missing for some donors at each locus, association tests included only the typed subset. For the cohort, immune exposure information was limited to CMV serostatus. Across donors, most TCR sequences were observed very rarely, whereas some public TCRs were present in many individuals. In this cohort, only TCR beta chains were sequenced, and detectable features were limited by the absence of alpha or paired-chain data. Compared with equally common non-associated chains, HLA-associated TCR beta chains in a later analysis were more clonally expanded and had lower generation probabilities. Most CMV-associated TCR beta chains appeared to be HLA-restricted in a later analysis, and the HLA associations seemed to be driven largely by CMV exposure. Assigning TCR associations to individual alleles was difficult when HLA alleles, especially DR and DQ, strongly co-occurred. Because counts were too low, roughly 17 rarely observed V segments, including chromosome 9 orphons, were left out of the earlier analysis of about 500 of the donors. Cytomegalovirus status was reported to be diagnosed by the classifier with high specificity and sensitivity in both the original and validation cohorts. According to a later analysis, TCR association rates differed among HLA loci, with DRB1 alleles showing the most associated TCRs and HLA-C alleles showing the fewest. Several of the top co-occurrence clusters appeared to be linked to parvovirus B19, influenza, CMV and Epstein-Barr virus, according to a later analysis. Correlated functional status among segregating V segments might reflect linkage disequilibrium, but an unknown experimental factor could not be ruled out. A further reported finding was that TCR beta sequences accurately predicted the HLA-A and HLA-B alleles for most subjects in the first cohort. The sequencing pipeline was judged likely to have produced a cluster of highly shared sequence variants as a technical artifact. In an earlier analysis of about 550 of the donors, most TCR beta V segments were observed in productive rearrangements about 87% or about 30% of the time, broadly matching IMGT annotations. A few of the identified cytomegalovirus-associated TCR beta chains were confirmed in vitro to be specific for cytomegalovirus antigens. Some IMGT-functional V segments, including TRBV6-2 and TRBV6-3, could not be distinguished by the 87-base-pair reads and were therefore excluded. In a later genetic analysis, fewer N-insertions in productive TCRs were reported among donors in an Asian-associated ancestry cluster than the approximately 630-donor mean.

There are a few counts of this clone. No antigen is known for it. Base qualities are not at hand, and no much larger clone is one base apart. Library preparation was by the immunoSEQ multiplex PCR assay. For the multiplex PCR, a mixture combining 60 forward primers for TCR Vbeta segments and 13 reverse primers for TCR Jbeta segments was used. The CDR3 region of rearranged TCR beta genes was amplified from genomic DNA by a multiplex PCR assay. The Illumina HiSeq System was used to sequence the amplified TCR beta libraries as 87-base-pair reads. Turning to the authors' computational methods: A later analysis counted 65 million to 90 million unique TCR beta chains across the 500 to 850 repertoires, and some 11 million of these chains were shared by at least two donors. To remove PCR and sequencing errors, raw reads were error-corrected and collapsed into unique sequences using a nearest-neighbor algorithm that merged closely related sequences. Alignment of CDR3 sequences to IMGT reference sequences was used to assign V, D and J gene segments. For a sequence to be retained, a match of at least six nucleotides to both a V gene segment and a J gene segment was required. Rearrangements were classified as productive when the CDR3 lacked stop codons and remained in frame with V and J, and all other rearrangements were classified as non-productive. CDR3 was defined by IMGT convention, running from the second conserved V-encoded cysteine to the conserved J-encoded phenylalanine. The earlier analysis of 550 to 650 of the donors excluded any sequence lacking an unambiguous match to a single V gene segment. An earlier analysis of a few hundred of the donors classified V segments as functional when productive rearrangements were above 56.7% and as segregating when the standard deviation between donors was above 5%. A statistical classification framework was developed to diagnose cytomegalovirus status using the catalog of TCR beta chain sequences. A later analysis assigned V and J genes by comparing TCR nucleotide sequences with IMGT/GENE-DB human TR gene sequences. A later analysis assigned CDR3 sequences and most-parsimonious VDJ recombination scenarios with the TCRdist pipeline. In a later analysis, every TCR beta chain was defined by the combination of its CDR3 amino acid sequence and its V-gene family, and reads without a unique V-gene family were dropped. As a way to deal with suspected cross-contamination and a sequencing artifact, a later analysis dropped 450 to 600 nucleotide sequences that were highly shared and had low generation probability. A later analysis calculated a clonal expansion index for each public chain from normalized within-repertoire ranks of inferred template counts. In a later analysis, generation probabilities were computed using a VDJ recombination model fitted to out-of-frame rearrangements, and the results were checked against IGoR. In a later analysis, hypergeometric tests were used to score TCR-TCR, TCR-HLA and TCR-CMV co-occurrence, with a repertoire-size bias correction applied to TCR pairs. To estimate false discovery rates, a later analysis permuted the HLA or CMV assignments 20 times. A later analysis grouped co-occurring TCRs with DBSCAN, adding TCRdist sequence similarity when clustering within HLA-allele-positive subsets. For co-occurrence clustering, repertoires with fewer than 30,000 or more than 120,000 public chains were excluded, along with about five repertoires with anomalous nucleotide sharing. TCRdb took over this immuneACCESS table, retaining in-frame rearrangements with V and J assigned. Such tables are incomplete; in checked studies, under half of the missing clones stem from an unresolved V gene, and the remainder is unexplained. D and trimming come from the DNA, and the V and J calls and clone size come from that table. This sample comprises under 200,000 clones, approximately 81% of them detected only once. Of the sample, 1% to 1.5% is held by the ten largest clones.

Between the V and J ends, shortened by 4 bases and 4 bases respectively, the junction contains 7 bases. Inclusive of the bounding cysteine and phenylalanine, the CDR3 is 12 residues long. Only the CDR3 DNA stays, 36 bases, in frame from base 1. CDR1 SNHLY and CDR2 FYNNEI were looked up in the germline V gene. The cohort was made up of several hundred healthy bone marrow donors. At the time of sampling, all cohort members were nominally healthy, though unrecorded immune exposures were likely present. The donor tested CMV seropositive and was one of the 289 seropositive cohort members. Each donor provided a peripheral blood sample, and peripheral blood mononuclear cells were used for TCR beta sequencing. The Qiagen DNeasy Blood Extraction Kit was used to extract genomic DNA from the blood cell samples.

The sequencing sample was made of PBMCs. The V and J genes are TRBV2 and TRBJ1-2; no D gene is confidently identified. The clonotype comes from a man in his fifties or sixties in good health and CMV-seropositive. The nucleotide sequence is TGTGCCAGCAGTGGAGGGATCTATGGCTACACCTTC. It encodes CASSGGIYGYTF.